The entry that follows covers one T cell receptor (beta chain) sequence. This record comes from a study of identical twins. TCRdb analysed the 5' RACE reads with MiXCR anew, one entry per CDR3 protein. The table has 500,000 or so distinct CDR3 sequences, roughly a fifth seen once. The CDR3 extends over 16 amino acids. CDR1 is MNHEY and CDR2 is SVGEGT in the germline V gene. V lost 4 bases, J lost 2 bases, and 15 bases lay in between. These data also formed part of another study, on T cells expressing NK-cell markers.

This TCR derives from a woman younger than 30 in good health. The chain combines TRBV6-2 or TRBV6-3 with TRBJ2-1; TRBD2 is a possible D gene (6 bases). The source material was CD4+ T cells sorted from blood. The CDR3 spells CASSSYPGETYNEQFF. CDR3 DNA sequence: TGTGCCAGCAGTTCCTATCCGGGGGAGACCTACAATGAGCAGTTCTTC.